This TCR beta chain originates from a study of T cell repertoires in cytomegalovirus infection (dated by TCRdb to the late 2010s). Describing the broader study: Alongside well-studied HLA-B-restricted epitopes, the peptide stimulations were aimed at recently identified HLA-C-restricted CMV epitopes, whose presentation resists viral immunomodulation. Donor HLA type was relevant to the analysis, because carriage of CMV infection together with the matching HLA type was indicated by public TCR beta signatures.

Broader findings and caveats from the paper: The ex vivo response was dominated by HLA-C-restricted CMV-specific TCR beta clonotypes, and the single most frequent clonotype in two of eight donors was supplied by these HLA-C-restricted clonotypes. Cumulative frequency of public TCR beta family members discriminated carriers of CMV infection plus the relevant HLA type in this cohort and an independent roughly 350-donor cohort.

This specimen's treatment or condition label, per the study, means: in vitro stimulation with specific CMV peptide epitopes to enrich CMV-specific T cells. The instrument was an Illumina HiSeq 1500. TCRdb handled the public reads itself, with Q25 trimming in fastp and clone calling in MiXCR, and kept productive beta chains. Every entry covers one CDR3 protein and lists the most common genes and DNA from its rows. Recorded for this sample are roughly 570,000 distinct CDR3 sequences; approximately 40% of them occurred a single time. The leading ten clones occupy 48% of the sample. Of note for this clonotype: Which antigen it targets is not known. Base qualities were left out, and no much larger clone turns up one base away.

The receptor was isolated from a human donor in good health (CMV status not recorded). Some clones in this sample may be carry-over from other donors' samples. This sample comprised cultured PBMCs, obtained from culture after CMV antigen stimulation.

The bases read TGTGCCAGCAGCCTCAGACAGGACACTGAAGCTTTCTTT. Its translation is CASSLRQDTEAFF. This sequence uses TRBV7-9 and TRBJ1-1; a tentative D match to TRBD1 spans 6 bases. Cut back by 5 bases and 3 bases, the V and J ends lie 10 bases apart. The cysteine opens and the phenylalanine closes a CDR3 of 13 amino acids. Solely the CDR3 DNA is kept, with 39 bases framed from the first base. Reading the germline V gene (reference sequence) gives CDR1 SEHNR and CDR2 FQNEAQ.